These 18 T cell receptor beta chains came from one sample sequenced in a study of vaccination effects on CD4 cells after COVID-19. These receptors have no known antigen. Antigen-specific CD4+ T cells expanded by the ViraFEST assay with viral peptide pools were then sequenced. CD4+ T cell isolation took place after about nine days of culture. Nucleocapsid antibody tests were negative, and the vaccine recipients had no prior SARS-CoV-2 infection. Produced via immunoSEQ multiplex PCR; TCRdb's table is partial and in-frame only. The table records fewer than 65,000 clones, around three quarters of them present only once. The source material was CD4+ T cells from PBMCs cultured with HCoV-OC43 spike peptides, sampled before COVID-19 vaccination. Regarding subset: HCoV-OC43 spike overlapping peptide pool stimulation. The source is a human donor who received a COVID-19 vaccine.

The chain is built from TRBV7-2 and TRBJ2-3, with D perhaps matching TRBD2 (7 bases). Trimming shortened V by 4 bases and J by 8 bases, and 19 bases separated the two germline ends. The length of the CDR3 is 15 residues. Germline V gene sequence: CDR1 SGHTA, CDR2 FQGNSA. The CDR3 here is CASSSQILRGGTQYF. The DNA for the CDR3 is TGTGCCAGCAGCTCACAGATTCTTAGGGGGGGTACGCAGTATTTT.

This clone was seen a handful of times. The chain links TRBV4-3 to TRBJ2-1; tentatively, D is TRBD1 (6 bases). The V gene lost 4 bases and the J gene lost 8 bases, with 15 bases spanning the gap. Germline CDR1 and CDR2: LGHNA and YSLEER. The CDR3 has 14 residues. The CDR3 nucleotides are TGCGCCAGCAGCCGGACGCAACAGGGCGATGAGCAGTTCTTC. This translates into CASSRTQQGDEQFF.

The gene calls are TRBV18 and TRBJ2-5; D is unclear. This CDR3 is built from 13 residues. The V gene lost 2 bases and the J gene lost 0 bases, with 4 bases spanning the gap. In germline, CDR1 is KGHSH, CDR2 LQKENI. The CDR3 DNA is TGTGCCAGCTCACCAGGTCACCAAGAGACCCAGTACTTC. Translating it yields CASSPGHQETQYF.

V usage is TRBV6-1 and J usage is TRBJ2-5, with D perhaps matching TRBD2 (6 bases). Trimming stripped 5 bases from V and 5 bases from J, with 15 bases between. Germline-derived CDR1 and CDR2 are MNHNS and SASEGT. The CDR3 contains 14 residues. The CDR3 region is CASSYSAGWETQYF. CDR3 nucleotides: TGTGCCAGCAGTTATTCCGCGGGGTGGGAGACCCAGTACTTC.

CDR3 residues: CASSPGTGGRGTEAFF. The CDR3 DNA sequence: TGCGCCAGCAGCCCCGGGACAGGGGGCCGGGGCACTGAAGCTTTCTTT. This chain joins TRBV5-1 and TRBJ1-1; 12 nucleotides line up with TRBD1. Trimming cost V 4 bases and J 4 bases; bases outside gene matches: 8. The CDR3 runs to 16 residues. The germline V gene encodes CDR1 SGHRS and CDR2 YFSETQ.

The V call is TRBV28, the J call TRBJ2-5; D possibly uses TRBD1 or TRBD2 (5 bases each). V lost 2 bases and J lost 1, with 11 bases in between. Germline V gene lookup returns CDR1 MDHEN and CDR2 SYDVKM. CDR3 length: 15 amino acids. The CDR3 DNA is TGTGCCAGCAGTTTACATAGTGGGGGCCAAGAGACCCAGTACTTC. Translating it yields CASSLHSGGQETQYF. Variable domain in full (rest from reference TRBV28 and TRBJ2-5): DVKVTQSSRYLVKRTGEKVFLECVQDMDHENMFWYRQDPGLGLRLIYFSYDVKMKEKGDIPEGYSVSREKKERFSLILESASTNQTSMYLCASSLHSGGQETQYFGPGTRLLVL.

The chain joins TRBV15 to TRBJ2-1, with a tentative D call TRBD1 (5 bases). V dropped 1 base and J dropped 4 bases, with 11 bases sitting between them. The germline V gene has CDR1 LNHNV and CDR2 YYDKDF (reference sequence). CDR3 length equals 15 residues. The DNA for the CDR3 is TGTGCCACCAGCAGAGGGGGCATTCCTTACAATGAGCAGTTCTTC. Translated, it gives CATSRGGIPYNEQFF.

The V gene is TRBV4-1, the J gene TRBJ2-2; the match to TRBD2 covers 8 bases. This CDR3 contains 17 residues. Germline CDR1 is MGHRA and CDR2 is YSYEKL. After removal of 2 bases from V and 5 bases from J, the junction contained 10 bases not matched to a gene. The CDR3 DNA sequence: TGCGCCAGCAGCCAAAAATCGAGCGGGGGAGGTACCGGGGAGCTGTTTTTT. Translation gives CASSQKSSGGGTGELFF.

This chain connects TRBV4-3 to TRBJ2-4, with 14 bases that match TRBD2. The trim removed 4 bases at V and 9 bases at J, leaving 17 bases unmatched. Germline CDR1 reads LGHNA; CDR2 reads YSLEER. CDR3 size: 19 residues. CDR3 nucleotides: TGCGCCAGCAGCCCAGACGGACCGGGACTAGCGGGGGCGGGGGGCATTCAGTACTTC. It translates to CASSPDGPGLAGAGGIQYF.

The rearrangement uses TRBV5-6 and TRBJ1-2; D gene ambiguous. The ends were cut back, 0 bases at V and 0 bases at J, with 3 bases in the middle. Germline CDR1 and CDR2: SGHDT and YYEEEE. The CDR3 is 13 residues long. CDR3 amino acids: CASSLETNYGYTF. The CDR3 coding sequence is TGTGCCAGCAGCTTGGAAACTAACTATGGCTACACCTTC.

The chain carries TRBV12-3 or TRBV12-4 and TRBJ2-5; D ambiguous. Trimming pared 2 bases from V and 0 bases from J, leaving 1 base between. This CDR3 has 12 residues. CDR3 sequence: CASSLNQETQYF. CDR3 sequence (DNA): TGTGCCAGCAGTTTAAACCAAGAGACCCAGTACTTC.

The chain combines TRBV7-2 with TRBJ2-1; 9 bases map to TRBD2. V lost 4 bases, J lost 2 bases, and 3 bases stayed unmatched. The CDR3 loop spans 15 amino acids. Germline values: CDR1 SGHTA, CDR2 FQGNSA. CDR3 amino acids: CASSSAGGTYNEQFF. CDR3 DNA sequence: TGTGCCAGCAGCTCAGCGGGGGGAACCTACAATGAGCAGTTCTTC.

The rearrangement links TRBV5-1 to TRBJ2-2; weak D call: TRBD2 (5 bases). The CDR3 consists of 15 residues. V lost 4 bases to trimming and J lost 0 bases, with 10 bases between them. Germline CDR1 is SGHRS and CDR2 is YFSETQ. The CDR3 spells CASSRTETNTGELFF. CDR3 DNA: TGCGCCAGCAGCCGGACTGAAACGAACACCGGGGAGCTGTTTTTT.

This sequence joins TRBV2 and TRBJ2-7; possibly TRBD1 for D (5 bases). The length of the CDR3 is 13 residues. Germline CDR1 SNHLY, CDR2 FYNNEI. V shed 8 bases and J shed 0 bases, with 11 bases lying between them. In nucleotides, the CDR3 is TGTGCCAGCCACAGGACACCCTCCTACGAGCAGTACGTC. As protein: CASHRTPSYEQYV.

The chain uses TRBV19 and TRBJ2-3; 9 nucleotides match TRBD2. Germline V gene sequence: CDR1 LNHDA, CDR2 SQIVND (reference sequence). With 1 base clipped from V and 4 bases from J, the junction kept 6 bases outside the gene matches. This CDR3 has 16 amino acids. The chain's CDR3 is CASSIGPSGASDTQYF. The CDR3, as DNA: TGTGCCAGTAGTATAGGTCCTAGCGGGGCGTCAGATACGCAGTATTTT.

About this clone: This sample also contains other DNA sequences that code for the same CDR3. The rearrangement links TRBV9 to TRBJ1-2, with D possibly being TRBD1 (6 bases). Between the trimmed V and J ends, which lost 0 bases and 2 bases, there was a span of 8 bases. The CDR3 is 14 amino acids. Germline V gene sequence: CDR1 SGDLS, CDR2 YYNGEE. The CDR3: CASSVGRGNYGYTF. CDR3 sequence (DNA): TGTGCCAGCAGCGTAGGCAGGGGAAACTATGGCTACACCTTC.

The V call is TRBV2, the J call TRBJ2-3, with unresolved D. This CDR3 has 10 residues. The germline CDR1 and CDR2 sequences are SNHLY and FYNNEI. V was pared by 4 bases and J by 11 bases, with 7 bases between. The chain's CDR3 is CASSVRMQYF. CDR3 coding DNA: TGTGCCAGCAGTGTTAGGATGCAGTATTTT.

The count of this clone is one. The chain employs TRBV1 and TRBJ1-5; the DNA was not used to check the table's D call, TRBD1. TRBV1 is classified as a pseudogene. The CDR3 has 15 amino acids. In nucleotides, the CDR3 is TGCACCAGCAGCCACCAGGACAGGGGAAATCAGCCCCAGCATTTT. Amino acid sequence: CTSSHQDRGNQPQHF.